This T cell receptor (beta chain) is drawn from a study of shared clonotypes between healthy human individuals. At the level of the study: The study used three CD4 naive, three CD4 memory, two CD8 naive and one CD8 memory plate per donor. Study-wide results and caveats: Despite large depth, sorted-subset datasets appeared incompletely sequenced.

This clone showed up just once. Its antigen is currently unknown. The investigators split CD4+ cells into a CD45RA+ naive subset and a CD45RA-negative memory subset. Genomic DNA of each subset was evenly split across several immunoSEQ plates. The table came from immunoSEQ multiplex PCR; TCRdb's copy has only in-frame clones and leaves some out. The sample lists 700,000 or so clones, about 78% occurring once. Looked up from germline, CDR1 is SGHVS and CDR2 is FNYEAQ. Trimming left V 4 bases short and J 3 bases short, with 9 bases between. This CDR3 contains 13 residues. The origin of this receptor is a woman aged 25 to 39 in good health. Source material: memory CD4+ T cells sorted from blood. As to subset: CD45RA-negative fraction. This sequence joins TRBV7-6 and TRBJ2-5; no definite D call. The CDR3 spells CASSSYREETQYF. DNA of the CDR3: TGTGCCAGCAGCTCCTACAGAGAAGAGACCCAGTACTTC.